The clone carrying this T cell receptor beta chain was observed a few times. In the original workflow: Amplification of reference gene primers was used by the study to estimate nucleated cell counts. Generated by immunoSEQ multiplex PCR, the TCRdb table keeps only in-frame clones and is missing some. V and J calls and clone size follow that table, whereas D and trimming were derived from the DNA. This sample has approximately 150,000 clones, with under 90% found just once. These data are taken from a study of blood T cell repertoires in COVID-19. Turning to the study itself: Samples representing acute and convalescent COVID-19 were sourced from the United States, Italy and Spain. Sources were T cells, B-cell-depleted T cells, or PBMCs; the material itself was cDNA or gDNA.

This CDR3 spans 14 amino acids. The germline gives CDR1 SNHLY, CDR2 FYNNEI. Between the trimmed V and J ends, which lost 2 bases and 4 bases, there was a span of 8 bases. The rearrangement joins TRBV2 to TRBJ2-2, with D tentatively TRBD1 (6 bases). The source of this sequence is a man aged 65-85 years who had recovered from COVID-19. Material: peripheral blood. CDR3 in DNA: TGTGCCAGCAGTGAAAGGACAGCCACCGGGGAGCTGTTTTTT. As protein: CASSERTATGELFF. Together with reference TRBV2 and TRBJ2-2, the CDR3 gives the full variable domain: EPEVTQTPSHQVTQMGQEVILRCVPISNHLYFYWYRQILGQKVEFLVSFYNNEISEKSEIFDDQFSVERPDGSNFTLKIRSTKLEDSAMYFCASSERTATGELFFGEGSRLTVL.